This T cell receptor beta chain was sequenced during a study of T cell repertoires in cytomegalovirus infection. Trimming took off 5 bases at V and 1 base at J, with 6 bases between the two ends. The germline gives CDR1 SGHRS, CDR2 YFSETQ. This CDR3 is built from 12 residues. This clonotype occurred a few times. TCRdb reprocessed the reads via MiXCR and lists one record per CDR3 protein. The data hold more than 500,000 distinct CDR3 sequences, with approximately 16% observed a single time. This sequence joins TRBV5-1 and TRBJ1-1, with D possibly TRBD1 on 5 matching bases. The sequenced sample was CD8+ T cells from PBMCs. This clonotype was obtained from a human donor in good health (CMV status not recorded). Some clones in this sample may be carry-over from other donors' samples. CDR3 sequence (DNA): TGCGCCAGCAGAGGGACGAACACTGAAGCTTTCTTT. This encodes CASRGTNTEAFF. Full variable domain (rest looked up from reference TRBV5-1 and TRBJ1-1): KAGVTQTPRYLIKTRGQQVTLSCSPISGHRSVSWYQQTPGQGLQFLFEYFSETQRNKGNFPGRFSGRQFSNSRSEMNVSTLELGDSALYLCASRGTNTEAFFGQGTRLTVV.